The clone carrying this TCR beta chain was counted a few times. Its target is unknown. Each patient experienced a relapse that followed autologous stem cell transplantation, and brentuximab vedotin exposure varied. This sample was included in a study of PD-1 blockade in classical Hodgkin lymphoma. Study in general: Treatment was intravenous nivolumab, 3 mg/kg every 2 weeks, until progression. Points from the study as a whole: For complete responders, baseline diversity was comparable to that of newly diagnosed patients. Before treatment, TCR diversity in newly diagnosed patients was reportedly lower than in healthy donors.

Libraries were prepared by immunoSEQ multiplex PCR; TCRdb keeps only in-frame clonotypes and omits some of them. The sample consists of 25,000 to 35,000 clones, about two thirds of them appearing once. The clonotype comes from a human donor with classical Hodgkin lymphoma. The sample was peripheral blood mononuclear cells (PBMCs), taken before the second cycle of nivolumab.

CDR3 nucleotides: TGTGCCAGCAGACTCGACAGGGAGGCAGCTTTCTTT. Residues: CASRLDREAAFF. The chain employs TRBV28 and TRBJ1-1; 7 bases are a match to TRBD1. Germline V gene sequence: CDR1 MDHEN, CDR2 SYDVKM. The V segment lost 6 bases and the J segment 10 bases; nucleotides outside the gene matches: 8. This CDR3 comprises 12 residues.